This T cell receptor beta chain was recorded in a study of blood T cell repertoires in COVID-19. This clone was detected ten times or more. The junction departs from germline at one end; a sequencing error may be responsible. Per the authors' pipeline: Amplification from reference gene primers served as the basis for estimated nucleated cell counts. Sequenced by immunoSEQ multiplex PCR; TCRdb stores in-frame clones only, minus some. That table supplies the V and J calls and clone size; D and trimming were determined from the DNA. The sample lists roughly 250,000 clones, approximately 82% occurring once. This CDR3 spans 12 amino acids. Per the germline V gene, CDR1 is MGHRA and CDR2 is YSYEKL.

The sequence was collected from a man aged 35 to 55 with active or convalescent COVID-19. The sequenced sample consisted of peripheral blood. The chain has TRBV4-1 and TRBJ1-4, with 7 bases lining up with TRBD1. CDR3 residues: CASSPRGGDRVF. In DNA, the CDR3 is TGCGCCAGCAGCCCTAGAGGAGGTGACAGGGTTTTT.